The clone carrying this TCR beta chain was counted ten times or more. The antigen remains unidentified. MiXCR, applied by TCRdb to the RT-PCR reads, yields one record per CDR3 protein. The sample carries hundreds of thousands of distinct CDR3 sequences, less than 8% recorded once. The source of the sample is a study of response to subunit inactivated influenza vaccine. CDR1 is ENHRY, CDR2 SYGVKD, per germline. This CDR3 comprises 13 residues. V lost 2 bases to trimming and J lost 4 bases, with 8 bases between them. Study-wide findings and caveats: The study's authors posited that every seasonal influenza vaccination enlists few new T cells.

The sequences come from PBMCs from blood, collected less than 25 months after vaccination. The origin of this receptor is a man aged 45 to 75 who received an inactivated influenza vaccine. This rearrangement joins TRBV10-3 to TRBJ1-2; tentatively, D is TRBD1 (6 bases). The chain's CDR3 is CAISEKGGYGYTF. The CDR3, as DNA: TGTGCCATCAGTGAGAAAGGGGGCTATGGCTACACCTTC.